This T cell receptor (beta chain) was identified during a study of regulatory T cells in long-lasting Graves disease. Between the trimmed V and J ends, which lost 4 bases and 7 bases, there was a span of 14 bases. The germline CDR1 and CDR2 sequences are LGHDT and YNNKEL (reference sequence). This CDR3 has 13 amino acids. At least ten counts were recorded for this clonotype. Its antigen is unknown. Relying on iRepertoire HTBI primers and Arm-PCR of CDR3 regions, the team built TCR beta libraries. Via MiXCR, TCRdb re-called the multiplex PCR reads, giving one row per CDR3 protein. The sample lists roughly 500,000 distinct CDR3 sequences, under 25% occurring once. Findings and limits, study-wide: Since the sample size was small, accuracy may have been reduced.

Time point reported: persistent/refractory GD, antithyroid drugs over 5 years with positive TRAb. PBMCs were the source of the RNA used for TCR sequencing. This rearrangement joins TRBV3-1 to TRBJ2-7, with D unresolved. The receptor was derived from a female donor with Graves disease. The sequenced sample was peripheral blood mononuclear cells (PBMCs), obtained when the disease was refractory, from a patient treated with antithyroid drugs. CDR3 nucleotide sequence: TGTGCCAGCAGCCTAACTGACACTCGAGAGCAGTACTTC. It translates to CASSLTDTREQYF.